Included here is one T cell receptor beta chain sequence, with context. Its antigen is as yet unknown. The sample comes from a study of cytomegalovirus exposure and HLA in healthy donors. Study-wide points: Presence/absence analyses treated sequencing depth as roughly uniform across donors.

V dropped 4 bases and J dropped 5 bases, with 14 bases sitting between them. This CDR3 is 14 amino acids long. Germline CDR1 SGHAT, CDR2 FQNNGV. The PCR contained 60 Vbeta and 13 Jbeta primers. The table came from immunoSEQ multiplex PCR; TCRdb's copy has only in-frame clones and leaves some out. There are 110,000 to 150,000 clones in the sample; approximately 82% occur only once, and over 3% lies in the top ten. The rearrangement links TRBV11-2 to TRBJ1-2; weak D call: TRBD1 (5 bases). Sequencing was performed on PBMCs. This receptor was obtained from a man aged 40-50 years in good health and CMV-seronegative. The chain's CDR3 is CASSSLRAPYGYTF. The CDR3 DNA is TGTGCCAGCAGCTCACTCAGGGCACCGTATGGCTACACCTTC.